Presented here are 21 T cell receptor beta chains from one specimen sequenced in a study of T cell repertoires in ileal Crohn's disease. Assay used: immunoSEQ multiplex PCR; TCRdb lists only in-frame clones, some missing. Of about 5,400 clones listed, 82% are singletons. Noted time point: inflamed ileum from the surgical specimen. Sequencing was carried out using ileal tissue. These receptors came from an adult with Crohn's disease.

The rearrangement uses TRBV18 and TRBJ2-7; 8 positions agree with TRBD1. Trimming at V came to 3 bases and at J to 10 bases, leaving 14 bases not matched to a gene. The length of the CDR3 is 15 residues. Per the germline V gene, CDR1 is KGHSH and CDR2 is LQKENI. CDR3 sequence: CASSPPSVRDRGQYF. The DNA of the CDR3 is TGTGCCAGCTCACCCCCCTCAGTTAGAGACAGGGGCCAGTACTTC. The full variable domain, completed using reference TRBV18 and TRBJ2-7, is NAGVMQNPRHLVRRRGQEARLRCSPMKGHSHVYWYRQLPEEGLKFMVYLQKENIIDESGMPKERFSAEFPKEGPSILRIQQVVRGDSAAYFCASSPPSVRDRGQYFGPGTRLTVT.

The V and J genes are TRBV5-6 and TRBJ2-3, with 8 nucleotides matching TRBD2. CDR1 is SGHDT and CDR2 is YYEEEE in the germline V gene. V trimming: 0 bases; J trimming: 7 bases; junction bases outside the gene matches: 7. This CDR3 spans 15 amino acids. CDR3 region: CASSLVAAGGYTQYF. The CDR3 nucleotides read TGTGCCAGCAGCTTGGTGGCTGCGGGGGGCTATACGCAGTATTTT.

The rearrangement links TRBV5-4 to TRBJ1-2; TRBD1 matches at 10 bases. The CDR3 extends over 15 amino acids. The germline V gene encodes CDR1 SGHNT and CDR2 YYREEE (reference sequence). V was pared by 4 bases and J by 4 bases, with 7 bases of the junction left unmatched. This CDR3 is CASSRDRGSFYGYTF. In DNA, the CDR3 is TGTGCCAGCAGCCGGGACAGGGGTTCGTTCTATGGCTACACCTTC.

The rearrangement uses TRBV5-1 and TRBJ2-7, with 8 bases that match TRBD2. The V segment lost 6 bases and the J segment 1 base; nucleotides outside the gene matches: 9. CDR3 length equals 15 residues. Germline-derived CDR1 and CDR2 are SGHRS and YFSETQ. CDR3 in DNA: TGCGCCAGCAACCTATTAGCGGGATCGTCCTACGAGCAGTACTTC. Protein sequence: CASNLLAGSSYEQYF.

CDR3 sequence reads: CSAERTRDQYF. The DNA of the CDR3 is TGCAGTGCTGAACGTACGCGGGACCAGTACTTC. The gene calls are TRBV20-1 and TRBJ2-7; TRBD2 is a possible D gene (6 bases). The CDR3 length is 11 residues. With 5 bases removed from V and 10 bases from J, the gap between germline ends came to 15 bases. Germline-derived CDR1 and CDR2 are DFQATT and SNEGSKA (reference sequence).

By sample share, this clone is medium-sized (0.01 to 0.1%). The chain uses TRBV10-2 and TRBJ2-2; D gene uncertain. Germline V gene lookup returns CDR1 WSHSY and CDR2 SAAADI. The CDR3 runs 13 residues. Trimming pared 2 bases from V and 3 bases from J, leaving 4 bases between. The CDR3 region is CASSERDTGELFF. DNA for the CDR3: TGCGCCAGCAGTGAGCGGGACACCGGGGAGCTGTTTTTT.

The chain's CDR3 is CASSPVRGARGTEAFF. The CDR3 region has the DNA TGCGCCAGCAGCCCCGTGAGGGGGGCCCGGGGGACTGAAGCTTTCTTT. This chain links TRBV5-1 with TRBJ1-1; possible D gene TRBD1, 6 bases. The CDR3 is made up of 16 amino acids. V lost 4 bases to trimming and J lost 5 bases, with 21 bases between them. Per the germline V gene, CDR1 is SGHRS and CDR2 is YFSETQ.

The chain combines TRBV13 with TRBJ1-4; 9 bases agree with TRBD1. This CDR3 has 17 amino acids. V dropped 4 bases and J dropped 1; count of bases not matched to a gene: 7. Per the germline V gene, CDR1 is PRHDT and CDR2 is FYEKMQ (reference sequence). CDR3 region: CASSSKGTGRTNEKLFF. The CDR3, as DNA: TGTGCCAGCAGCTCGAAAGGGACAGGGCGAACTAATGAAAAACTGTTTTTT. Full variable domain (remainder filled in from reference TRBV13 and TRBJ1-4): AAGVIQSPRHLIKEKRETATLKCYPIPRHDTVYWYQQGPGQDPQFLISFYEKMQSDKGSIPDRFSAQQFSDYHSELNMSSLELGDSALYFCASSSKGTGRTNEKLFFGSGTQLSVL.

CDR3: CAWSVGENTEAFF. DNA of the CDR3: TGTGCCTGGAGTGTAGGGGAGAACACTGAAGCTTTCTTT. The chain employs TRBV30 and TRBJ1-1; possibly TRBD1 for D (5 bases). In germline, CDR1 is GTSNPN, CDR2 SVGIG (reference sequence). This CDR3 has 13 amino acids. Trimming took off 0 bases at V and 1 base at J, with 6 bases between the two ends. Full variable domain (outside the CDR3, taken from reference TRBV30 and TRBJ1-1): SQTIHQWPATLVQPVGSPLSLECTVEGTSNPNLYWYRQAAGRGLQLLFYSVGIGQISSEVPQNLSASRPQDRQFILSSKKLLLSDSGFYLCAWSVGENTEAFFGQGTRLTVV.

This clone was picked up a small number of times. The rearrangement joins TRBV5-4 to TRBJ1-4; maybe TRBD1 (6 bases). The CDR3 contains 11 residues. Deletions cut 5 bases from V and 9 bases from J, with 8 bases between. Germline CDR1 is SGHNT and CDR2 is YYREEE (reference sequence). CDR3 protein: CASSDRKKLFF. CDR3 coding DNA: TGTGCCAGCAGTGACAGGAAAAAACTGTTTTTT.

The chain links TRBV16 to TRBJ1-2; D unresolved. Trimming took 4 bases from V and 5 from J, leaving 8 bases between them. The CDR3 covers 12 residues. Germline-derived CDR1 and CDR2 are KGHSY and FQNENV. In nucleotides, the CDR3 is TGTGCCAGCAGCCTGACGGGTTATGGCTACACCTTC. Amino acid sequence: CASSLTGYGYTF.

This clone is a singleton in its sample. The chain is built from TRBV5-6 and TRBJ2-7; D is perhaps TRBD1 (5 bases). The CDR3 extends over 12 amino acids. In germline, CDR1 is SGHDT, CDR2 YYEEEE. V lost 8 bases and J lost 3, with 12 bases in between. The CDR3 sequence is CASTTDSYEQYF. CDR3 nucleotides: TGTGCCAGTACGACAGACAGCTACGAGCAGTACTTC. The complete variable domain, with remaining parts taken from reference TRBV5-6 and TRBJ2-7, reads DAGVTQSPTHLIKTRGQQVTLRCSPKSGHDTVSWYQQALGQGPQFIFQYYEEEERQRGNFPDRFSGHQFPNYSSELNVNALLLGDSALYLCASTTDSYEQYFGPGTRLTVT.

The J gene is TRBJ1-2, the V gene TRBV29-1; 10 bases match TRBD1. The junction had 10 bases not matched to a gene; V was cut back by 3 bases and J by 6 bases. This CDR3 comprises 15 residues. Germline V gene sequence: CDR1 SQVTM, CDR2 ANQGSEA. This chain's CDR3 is CSVEGQGLLYDGYTF. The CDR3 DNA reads TGCAGCGTTGAGGGACAGGGGTTACTCTACGATGGCTACACCTTC.

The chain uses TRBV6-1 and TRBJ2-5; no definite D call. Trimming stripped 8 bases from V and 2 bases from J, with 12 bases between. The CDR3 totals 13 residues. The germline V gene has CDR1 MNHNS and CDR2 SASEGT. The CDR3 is CASFVQTQETQYF. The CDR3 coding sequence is TGTGCCAGCTTTGTACAGACTCAAGAGACCCAGTACTTC.

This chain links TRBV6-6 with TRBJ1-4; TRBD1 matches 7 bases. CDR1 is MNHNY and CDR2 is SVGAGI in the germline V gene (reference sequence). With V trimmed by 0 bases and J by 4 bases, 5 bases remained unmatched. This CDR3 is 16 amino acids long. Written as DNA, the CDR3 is TGTGCCAGCAGTTACTCCGCAGGGGGTGGTAATGAAAAACTGTTTTTT. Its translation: CASSYSAGGGNEKLFF.

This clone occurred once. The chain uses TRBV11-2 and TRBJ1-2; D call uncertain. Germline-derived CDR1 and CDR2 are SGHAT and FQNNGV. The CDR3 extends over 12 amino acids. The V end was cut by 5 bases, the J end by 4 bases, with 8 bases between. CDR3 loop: CASSPSGYGYTF. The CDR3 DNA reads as TGTGCCAGCAGCCCATCGGGCTATGGCTACACCTTC.

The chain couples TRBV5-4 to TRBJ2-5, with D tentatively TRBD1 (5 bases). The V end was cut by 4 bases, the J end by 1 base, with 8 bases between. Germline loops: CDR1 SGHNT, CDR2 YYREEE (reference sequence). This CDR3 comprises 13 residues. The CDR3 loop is CASSQGRQETQYF. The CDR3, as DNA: TGTGCCAGCAGCCAGGGTCGCCAAGAGACCCAGTACTTC.

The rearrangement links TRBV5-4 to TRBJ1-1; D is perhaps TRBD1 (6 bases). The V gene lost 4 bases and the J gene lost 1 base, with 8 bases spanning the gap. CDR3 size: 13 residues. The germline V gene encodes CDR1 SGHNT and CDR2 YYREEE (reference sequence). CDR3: CASSRQENTEAFF. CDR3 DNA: TGTGCCAGCAGCCGACAGGAGAACACTGAAGCTTTCTTT.

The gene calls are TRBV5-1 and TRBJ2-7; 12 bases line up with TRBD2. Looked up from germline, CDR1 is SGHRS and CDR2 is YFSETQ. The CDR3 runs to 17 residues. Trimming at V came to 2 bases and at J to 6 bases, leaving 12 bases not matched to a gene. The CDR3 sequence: CASSLILAGGPSGEQYF. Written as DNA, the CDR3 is TGCGCCAGCAGCTTAATCCTAGCGGGAGGGCCTTCCGGCGAGCAGTACTTC.

The chain's CDR3 is CASSPGGTGAYEQYF. The CDR3 nucleotides are TGTGCCAGCTCACCTGGCGGGACAGGGGCCTACGAGCAGTACTTC. The chain has TRBV18 and TRBJ2-7, with 10 bases aligning to TRBD1. This CDR3 has 15 amino acids. V shed 3 bases, J shed 2 bases, and the junction held 4 bases outside the gene matches. The germline gives CDR1 KGHSH, CDR2 LQKENI. The entire variable domain, with the rest obtained from reference TRBV18 and TRBJ2-7, is as follows: NAGVMQNPRHLVRRRGQEARLRCSPMKGHSHVYWYRQLPEEGLKFMVYLQKENIIDESGMPKERFSAEFPKEGPSILRIQQVVRGDSAAYFCASSPGGTGAYEQYFGPGTRLTVT.

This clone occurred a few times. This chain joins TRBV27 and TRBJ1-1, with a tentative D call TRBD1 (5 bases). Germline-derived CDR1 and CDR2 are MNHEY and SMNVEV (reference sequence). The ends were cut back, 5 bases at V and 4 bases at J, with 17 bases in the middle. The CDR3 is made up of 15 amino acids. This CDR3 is CASSPGLGRVTEAFF. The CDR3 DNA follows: TGTGCCAGCAGTCCGGGGTTGGGGCGGGTCACTGAAGCTTTCTTT.